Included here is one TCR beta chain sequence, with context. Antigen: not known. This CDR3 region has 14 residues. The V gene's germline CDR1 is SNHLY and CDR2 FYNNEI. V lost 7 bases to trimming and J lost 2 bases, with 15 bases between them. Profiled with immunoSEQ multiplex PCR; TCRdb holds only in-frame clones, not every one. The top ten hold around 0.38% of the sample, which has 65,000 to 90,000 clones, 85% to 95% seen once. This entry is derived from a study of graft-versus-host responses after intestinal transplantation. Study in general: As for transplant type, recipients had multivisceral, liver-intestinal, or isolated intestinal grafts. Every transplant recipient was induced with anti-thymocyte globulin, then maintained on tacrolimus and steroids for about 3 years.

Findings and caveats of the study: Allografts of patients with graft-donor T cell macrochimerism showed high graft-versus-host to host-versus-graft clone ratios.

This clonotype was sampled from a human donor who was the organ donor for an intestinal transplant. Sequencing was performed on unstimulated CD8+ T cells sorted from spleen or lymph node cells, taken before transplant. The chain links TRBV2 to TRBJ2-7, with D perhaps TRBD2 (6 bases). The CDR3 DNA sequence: TGTGCCAGCACCCCGGCCCCGGGGGCCTACGAGCAGTACTTC. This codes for CASTPAPGAYEQYF.